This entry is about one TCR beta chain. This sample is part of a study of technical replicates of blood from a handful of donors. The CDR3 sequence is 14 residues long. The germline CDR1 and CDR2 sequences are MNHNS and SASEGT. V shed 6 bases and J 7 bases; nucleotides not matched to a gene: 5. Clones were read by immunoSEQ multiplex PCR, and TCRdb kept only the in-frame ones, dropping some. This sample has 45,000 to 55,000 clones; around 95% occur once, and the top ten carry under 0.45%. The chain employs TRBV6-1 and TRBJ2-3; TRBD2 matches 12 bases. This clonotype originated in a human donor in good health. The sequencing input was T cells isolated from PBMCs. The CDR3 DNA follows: TGTGCCAGCAGAAGACTAGCGGGAGTAAATACGCAGTATTTT. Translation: CASRRLAGVNTQYF.